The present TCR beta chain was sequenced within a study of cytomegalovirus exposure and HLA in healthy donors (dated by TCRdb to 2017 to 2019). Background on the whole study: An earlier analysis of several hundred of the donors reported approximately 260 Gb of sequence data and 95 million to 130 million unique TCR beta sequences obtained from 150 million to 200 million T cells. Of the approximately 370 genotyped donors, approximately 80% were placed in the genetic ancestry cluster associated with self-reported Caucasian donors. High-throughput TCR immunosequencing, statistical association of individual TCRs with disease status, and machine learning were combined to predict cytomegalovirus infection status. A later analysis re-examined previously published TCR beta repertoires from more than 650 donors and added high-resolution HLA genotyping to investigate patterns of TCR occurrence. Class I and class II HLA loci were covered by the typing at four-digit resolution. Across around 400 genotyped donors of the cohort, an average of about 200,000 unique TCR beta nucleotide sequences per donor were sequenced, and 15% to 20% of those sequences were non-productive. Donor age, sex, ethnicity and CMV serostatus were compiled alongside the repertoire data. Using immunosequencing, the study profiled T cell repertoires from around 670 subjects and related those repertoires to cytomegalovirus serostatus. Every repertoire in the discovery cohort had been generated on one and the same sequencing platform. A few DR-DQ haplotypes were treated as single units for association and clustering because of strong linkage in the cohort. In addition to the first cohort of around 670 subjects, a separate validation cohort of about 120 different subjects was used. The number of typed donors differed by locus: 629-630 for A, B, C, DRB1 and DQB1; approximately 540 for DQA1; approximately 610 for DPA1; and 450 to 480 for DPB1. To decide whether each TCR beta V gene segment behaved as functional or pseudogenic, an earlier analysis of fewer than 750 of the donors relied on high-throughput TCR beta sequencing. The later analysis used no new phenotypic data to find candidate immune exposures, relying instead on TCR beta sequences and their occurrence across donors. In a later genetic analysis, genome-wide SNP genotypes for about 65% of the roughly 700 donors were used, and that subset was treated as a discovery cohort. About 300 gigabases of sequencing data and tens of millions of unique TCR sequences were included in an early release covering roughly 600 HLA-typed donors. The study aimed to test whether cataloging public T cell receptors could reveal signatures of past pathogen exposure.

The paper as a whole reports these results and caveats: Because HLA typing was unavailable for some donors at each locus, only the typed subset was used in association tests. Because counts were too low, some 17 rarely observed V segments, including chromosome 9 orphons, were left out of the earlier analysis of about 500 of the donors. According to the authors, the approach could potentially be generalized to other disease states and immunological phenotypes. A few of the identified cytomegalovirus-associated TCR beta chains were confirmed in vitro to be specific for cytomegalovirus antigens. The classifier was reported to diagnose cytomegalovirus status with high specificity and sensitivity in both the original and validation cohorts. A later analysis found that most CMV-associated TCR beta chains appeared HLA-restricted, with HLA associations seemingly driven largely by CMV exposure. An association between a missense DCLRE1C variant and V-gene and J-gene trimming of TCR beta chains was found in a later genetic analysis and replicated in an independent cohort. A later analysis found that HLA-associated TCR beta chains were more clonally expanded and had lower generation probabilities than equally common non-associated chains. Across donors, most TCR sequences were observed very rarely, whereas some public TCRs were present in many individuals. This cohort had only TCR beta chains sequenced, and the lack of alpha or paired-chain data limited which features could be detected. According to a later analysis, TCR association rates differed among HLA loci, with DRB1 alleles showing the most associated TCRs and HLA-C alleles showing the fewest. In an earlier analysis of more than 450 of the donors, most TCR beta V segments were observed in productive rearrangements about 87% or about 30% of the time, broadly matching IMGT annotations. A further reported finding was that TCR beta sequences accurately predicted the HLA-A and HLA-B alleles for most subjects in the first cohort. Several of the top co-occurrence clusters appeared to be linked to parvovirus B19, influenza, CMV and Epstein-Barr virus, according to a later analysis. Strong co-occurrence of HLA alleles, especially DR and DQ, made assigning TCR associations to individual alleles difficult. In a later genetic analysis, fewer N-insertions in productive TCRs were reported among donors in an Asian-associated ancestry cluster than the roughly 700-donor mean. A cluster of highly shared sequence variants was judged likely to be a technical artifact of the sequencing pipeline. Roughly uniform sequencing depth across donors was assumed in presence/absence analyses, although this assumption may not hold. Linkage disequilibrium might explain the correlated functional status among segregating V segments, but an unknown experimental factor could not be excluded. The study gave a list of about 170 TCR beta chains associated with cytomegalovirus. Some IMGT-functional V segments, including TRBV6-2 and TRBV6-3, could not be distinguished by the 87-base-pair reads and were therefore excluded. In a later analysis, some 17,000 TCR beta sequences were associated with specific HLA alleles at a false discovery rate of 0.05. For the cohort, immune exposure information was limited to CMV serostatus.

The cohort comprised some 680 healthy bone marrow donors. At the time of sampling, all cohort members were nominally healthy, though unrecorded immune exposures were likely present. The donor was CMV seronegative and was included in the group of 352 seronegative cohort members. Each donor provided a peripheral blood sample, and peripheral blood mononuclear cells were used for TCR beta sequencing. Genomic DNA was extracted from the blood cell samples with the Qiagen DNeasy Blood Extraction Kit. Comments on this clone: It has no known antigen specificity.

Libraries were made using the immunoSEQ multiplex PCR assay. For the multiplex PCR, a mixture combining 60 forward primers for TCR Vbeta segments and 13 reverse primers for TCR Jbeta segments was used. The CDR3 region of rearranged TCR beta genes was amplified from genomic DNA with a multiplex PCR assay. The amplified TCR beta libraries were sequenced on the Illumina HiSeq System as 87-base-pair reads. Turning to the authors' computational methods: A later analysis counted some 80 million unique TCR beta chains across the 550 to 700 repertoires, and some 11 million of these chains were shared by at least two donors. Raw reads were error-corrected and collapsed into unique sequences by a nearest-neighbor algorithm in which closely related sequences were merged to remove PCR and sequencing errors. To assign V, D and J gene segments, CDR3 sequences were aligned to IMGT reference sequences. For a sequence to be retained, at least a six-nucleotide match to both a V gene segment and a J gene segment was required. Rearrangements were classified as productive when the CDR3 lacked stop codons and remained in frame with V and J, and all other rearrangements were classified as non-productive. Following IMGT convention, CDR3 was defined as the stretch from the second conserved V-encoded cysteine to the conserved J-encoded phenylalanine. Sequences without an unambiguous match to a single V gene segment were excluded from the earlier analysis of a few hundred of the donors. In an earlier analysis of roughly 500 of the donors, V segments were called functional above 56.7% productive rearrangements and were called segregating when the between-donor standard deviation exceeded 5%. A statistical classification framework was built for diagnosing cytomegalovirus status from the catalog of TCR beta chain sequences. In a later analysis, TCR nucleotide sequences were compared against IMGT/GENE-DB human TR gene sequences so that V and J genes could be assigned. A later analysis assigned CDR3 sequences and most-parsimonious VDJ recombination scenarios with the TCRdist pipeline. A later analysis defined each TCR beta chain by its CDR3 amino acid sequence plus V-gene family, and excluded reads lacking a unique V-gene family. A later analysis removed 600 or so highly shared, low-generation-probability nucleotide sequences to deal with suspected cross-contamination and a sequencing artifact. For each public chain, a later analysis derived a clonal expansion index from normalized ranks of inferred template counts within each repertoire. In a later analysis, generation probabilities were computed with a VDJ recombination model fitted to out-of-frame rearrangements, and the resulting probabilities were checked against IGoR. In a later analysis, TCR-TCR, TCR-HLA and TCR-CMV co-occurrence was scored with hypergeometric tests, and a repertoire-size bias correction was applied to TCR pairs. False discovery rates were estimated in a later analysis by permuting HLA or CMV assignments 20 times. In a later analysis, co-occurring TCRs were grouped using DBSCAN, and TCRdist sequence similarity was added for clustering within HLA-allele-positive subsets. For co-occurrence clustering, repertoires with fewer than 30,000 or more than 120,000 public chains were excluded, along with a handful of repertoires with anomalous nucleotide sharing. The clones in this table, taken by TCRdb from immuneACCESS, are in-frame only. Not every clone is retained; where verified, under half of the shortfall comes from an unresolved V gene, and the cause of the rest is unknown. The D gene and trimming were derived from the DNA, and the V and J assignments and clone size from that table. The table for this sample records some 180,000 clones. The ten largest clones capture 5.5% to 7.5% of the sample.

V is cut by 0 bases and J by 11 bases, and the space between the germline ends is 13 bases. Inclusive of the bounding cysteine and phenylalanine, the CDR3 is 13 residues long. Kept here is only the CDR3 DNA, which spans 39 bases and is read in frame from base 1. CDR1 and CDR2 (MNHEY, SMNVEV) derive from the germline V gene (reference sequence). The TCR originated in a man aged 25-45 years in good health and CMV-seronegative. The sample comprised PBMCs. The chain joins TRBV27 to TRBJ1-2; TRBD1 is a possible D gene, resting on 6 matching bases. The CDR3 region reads CASSLSGGLVYTF. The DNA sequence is TGTGCCAGCAGTTTATCTGGGGGCCTAGTGTACACCTTC.